This T cell receptor beta chain was sequenced during a study of shared clonotypes between healthy human individuals. Study summary: The plates for each donor numbered three CD4 naive, three CD4 memory, two CD8 naive and one CD8 memory.

Study outcomes and limitations: Naive CD4 clonotypes overlapped across several donors at roughly 5%. Clonotypes shared by all four sorted-subset donors had higher generation probabilities than non-shared clonotypes.

This clone appeared once. Its specificity is unknown. CD4+ cell separation produced CD45RA+ naive and CD45RA-negative memory subsets. The method was immunoSEQ multiplex PCR; TCRdb's version includes in-frame clones alone and lacks a portion of them. The sample gives about 600,000 clones, roughly 97% of which show up once; around 0.058% is in the top ten. With 3 bases removed from V and 5 bases from J, the gap between germline ends came to 14 bases. CDR3 length: 15 residues. Germline lookup yields CDR1 MDHEN and CDR2 SYDVKM. The gene calls are TRBV28 and TRBJ1-5, with a possible D match to TRBD1 (5 bases). The origin of this receptor is a woman aged 30 to 39 in good health. Sequencing was carried out using naive CD4+ T cells sorted from blood. Regarding subset: CD45RA+ positively selected. The CDR3 coding sequence is TGTGCCAGCAGTTTTTCCCCAGGGCCGTATCAGCCCCAGCATTTT. This translates into CASSFSPGPYQPQHF. The complete variable domain, with remaining parts taken from reference TRBV28 and TRBJ1-5, reads DVKVTQSSRYLVKRTGEKVFLECVQDMDHENMFWYRQDPGLGLRLIYFSYDVKMKEKGDIPEGYSVSREKKERFSLILESASTNQTSMYLCASSFSPGPYQPQHFGDGTRLSIL.